A single sample is the source of the 22 T cell receptor beta chains below, sequenced in a study of high-grade serous ovarian cancer treatment subgroups. Tumor samples were taken before definitive surgery or chemotherapy. This table comes from immunoSEQ multiplex PCR, and its TCRdb copy is limited to in-frame clones, with some not included. The table lists some 3,100 clones, around 74% of them singletons, with roughly 30% in the top ten. What was sequenced was tumor tissue. The receptors come from a human donor with high-grade serous ovarian cancer.

The genes are TRBV5-4 and TRBJ2-4, with D perhaps being TRBD1 or TRBD2 (6 bases each). This CDR3 comprises 14 residues. V gave up 0 bases and J gave up 12 bases, with 16 bases separating them. Germline values: CDR1 SGHNT, CDR2 YYREEE (reference sequence). The CDR3 DNA is TGTGCCAGCAGCTTGGTCCCGGCAGGGGACTCTCAGTACTTC. It codes for CASSLVPAGDSQYF.

This clone has just one count. The chain couples TRBV5-1 to TRBJ2-2; TRBD2 aligns across 8 bases. J lost 8 bases, V lost 0 bases, and 9 bases had no gene match. Germline V gene data show CDR1 as SGHRS and CDR2 as YFSETQ. This CDR3 has 16 amino acids. The DNA of the CDR3 is TGCGCCAGCAGCTTGGGTAGCGGGACTGCGGCGGGGGAGCTGTTTTTT. Its protein product is CASSLGSGTAAGELFF.

This CDR3 is CSATGGTNEKLFF. DNA of the CDR3: TGCAGCGCTACCGGAGGGACTAATGAAAAACTGTTTTTT. The chain uses TRBV29-1 and TRBJ1-4; D is undetermined. Germline V CDR1 and CDR2: SQVTM, ANQGSEA. V dropped 7 bases and J dropped 2 bases, with 11 bases sitting between them. This CDR3 has 13 residues.

V and J are TRBV19 and TRBJ2-1; 9 bases line up with TRBD2. The CDR3 spans 15 residues. Germline CDR1 is LNHDA and CDR2 is SQIVND (reference sequence). After removal of 3 bases from V and 5 bases from J, the junction contained 5 bases not matched to a gene. The CDR3 DNA reads TGTGCCAGTAGTATCGGGACTAGCCTTAACAATGAGCAGTTCTTC. Translation: CASSIGTSLNNEQFF.

The CDR3: CASSIFGGSRAEQFF. For the CDR3, the DNA is TGTGCCAGTAGTATATTCGGCGGGAGCCGGGCTGAGCAGTTCTTC. The rearrangement links TRBV19 to TRBJ2-1; TRBD2 matches 7 bases. The CDR3 runs to 15 residues. With 2 bases clipped from V and 9 bases from J, the junction kept 10 bases outside the gene matches. Germline CDR1 and CDR2: LNHDA and SQIVND (reference sequence).

This chain connects TRBV6-1 to TRBJ2-3; D possibly matches TRBD1 or TRBD2 (5 bases each). Trimming took 1 base from V and 2 from J, leaving 16 bases between them. CDR3 length: 17 amino acids. Germline V gives CDR1 MNHNS, CDR2 SASEGT. CDR3 protein: CASSEEGLEVFTDTQYF. In nucleotides, the CDR3 is TGTGCCAGCAGTGAAGAGGGGTTGGAGGTGTTCACAGATACGCAGTATTTT.

This clone was counted a few times. A much larger clone lies a single base off, so this may be a read error. The gene calls are TRBV11-2 and TRBJ2-7, with a possible D match to TRBD2 (6 bases). The CDR3 has 13 residues. Trimming took 3 bases from V and 1 from J, leaving 7 bases between them. Germline V gene sequence: CDR1 SGHAT, CDR2 FQNNGV. The chain's CDR3 is CASSFGGSYEQYF. In DNA form, the CDR3 reads TGTGCCAGCAGCTTCGGGGGATCCTACGAGCAGTACTTC.

In its sample, this clone was seen a few times. The gene calls are TRBV7-2 and TRBJ1-3; no clear D gene. The CDR3 loop spans 15 amino acids. V lost 2 bases and J lost 1, with 9 bases in between. Germline assignment: CDR1 SGHTA and CDR2 FQGNSA. In DNA, the CDR3 is TGTGCCAGCAGCTTACAGGTCATTTCTGGAAACACCATATATTTT. It codes for CASSLQVISGNTIYF.

As to this clone: An end of the junction differs from the germline gene, which may be a read error. This chain uses TRBV14 with TRBJ2-1, with TRBD2 identical over 8 bases. The CDR3 runs 13 residues. Germline CDR1 SGHDN, CDR2 FVKESK. CDR3 loop: CASSSEGGTSLIF. For the CDR3, the DNA is TGTGCCAGCAGCTCGGAAGGGGGGACTAGTCTTATCTTC. Filled out from reference TRBV14 and TRBJ2-1, the complete variable domain reads EAGVTQFPSHSVIEKGQTVTLRCDPISGHDNLYWYRRVMGKEIKFLLHFVKESKQDESGMPNNRFLAERTGGTYSTLKVQPAELEDSGVYFCASSSEGGTSLIFGPGTRLTVL.

The chain's CDR3 is CASSIIESSNNEQFF. The CDR3 DNA follows: TGTGCCAGTAGTATCATCGAGTCGTCAAACAATGAGCAGTTCTTC. The chain is built from TRBV19 and TRBJ2-1; no definite D call. Germline CDR1 reads LNHDA; CDR2 reads SQIVND (reference sequence). This CDR3 has 15 amino acids. V was trimmed by 3 bases and J by 5 bases, leaving 14 bases between them.

The chain recombines TRBV7-2 with TRBJ2-5; D remains unclear. The better agreement between TRBJ2-7 and the DNA end casts doubt on the J call. Germline V CDR1 and CDR2: SGHTA, FQGNSA. The CDR3 length is 15 residues. This chain's CDR3 is CASSFQAMGSYEQYF. For the CDR3, the DNA is TGTGCCAGCAGCTTTCAGGCGATGGGCTCCTACGAGCAGTACTTC.

This chain links TRBV7-9 with TRBJ1-5, with D possibly TRBD1 on 5 matching bases. Germline CDR1 and CDR2: SEHNR and FQNEAQ (reference sequence). Trimming pared 1 base from V and 2 bases from J, leaving 9 bases between. The CDR3 spans 15 residues. CDR3 sequence reads: CASSLGDGGNQPQHF. The CDR3 region has the DNA TGTGCCAGCAGCTTAGGGGACGGCGGCAATCAGCCCCAGCATTTT.

The J gene is TRBJ2-2, the V gene TRBV15; D is uncertain. V was trimmed by 2 bases and J by 13 bases, leaving 14 bases between them. The CDR3 totals 13 residues. Germline values: CDR1 LNHNV, CDR2 YYDKDF (reference sequence). CDR3 loop: CATSRPQWGVLFF. The CDR3 DNA reads as TGTGCCACCAGCAGACCCCAGTGGGGTGTGCTGTTTTTT.

The genes are TRBV5-1 and TRBJ2-2; D is unresolved. This CDR3 spans 12 amino acids. Germline V gene lookup returns CDR1 SGHRS and CDR2 YFSETQ. V shed 4 bases and J shed 8 bases, with 9 bases lying between them. This CDR3 reads CASSKTAGELFF. The CDR3 coding sequence is TGCGCCAGCAGCAAGACCGCGGGGGAGCTGTTTTTT. Variable domain in full (rest from reference TRBV5-1 and TRBJ2-2): KAGVTQTPRYLIKTRGQQVTLSCSPISGHRSVSWYQQTPGQGLQFLFEYFSETQRNKGNFPGRFSGRQFSNSRSEMNVSTLELGDSALYLCASSKTAGELFFGEGSRLTVL.

The chain employs TRBV7-9 and TRBJ1-1; weak D call: TRBD1 (5 bases). The CDR3 has 14 residues. Germline V CDR1 and CDR2: SEHNR, FQNEAQ (reference sequence). V was cut by 1 base and J by 8 bases, with 14 bases left in between. The DNA of the CDR3 is TGTGCCAGCAGCTTAGAACAGCGGGGCAGCGAAGCTTTCTTT. This encodes CASSLEQRGSEAFF. Full variable domain (missing parts from reference TRBV7-9 and TRBJ1-1): DTGVSQNPRHKITKRGQNVTFRCDPISEHNRLYWYRQTLGQGPEFLTYFQNEAQLEKSRLLSDRFSAERPKGSFSTLEIQRTEQGDSAMYLCASSLEQRGSEAFFGQGTRLTVV.

The J gene is TRBJ2-5, the V gene TRBV9; 8 bases fit TRBD2. The CDR3 is made up of 15 amino acids. The germline V gene encodes CDR1 SGDLS and CDR2 YYNGEE. V lost 0 bases to trimming and J lost 3 bases; unmatched junction nucleotides: 4. The CDR3, as DNA: TGTGCCAGCAGCGTAGATGGGACTAGGGAAGAGACCCAGTACTTC. This gives the protein CASSVDGTREETQYF. Based on the CDR3 plus reference TRBV9 and TRBJ2-5, the full variable domain is DSGVTQTPKHLITATGQRVTLRCSPRSGDLSVYWYQQSLDQGLQFLIQYYNGEERAKGNILERFSAQQFPDLHSELNLSSLELGDSALYFCASSVDGTREETQYFGPGTRLLVL.

This clone came up once. DNA for the CDR3: TGTGCCAGCAGCCGATTTATTGACAGGCGTACCTACGAGCAGTACTTC. This encodes CASSRFIDRRTYEQYF. The chain carries TRBV5-5 and TRBJ2-7; D is possibly TRBD1 (6 bases). V dropped 4 bases and J dropped 2 bases, with 19 bases sitting between them. The germline V gene has CDR1 SGHKS and CDR2 YYEKEE (reference sequence). The length of the CDR3 is 16 residues.

The chain couples TRBV7-2 to TRBJ1-2; no clear D gene. Germline V CDR1 and CDR2: SGHTA, FQGNSA. V was clipped by 1 base and J by 4 bases, with 13 bases between them. This CDR3 has 15 residues. CDR3 in amino acids: CASSLGSGPSYGYTF. CDR3 in DNA: TGTGCCAGCAGCTTAGGGTCCGGCCCTTCCTATGGCTACACCTTC.

The chain is built from TRBV5-1 and TRBJ1-1; D ambiguous. Trimming left V 2 bases short and J 2 bases short, with 10 bases between. Germline V gene data show CDR1 as SGHRS and CDR2 as YFSETQ. The CDR3 sequence is 14 residues long. CDR3 loop: CASSLWVGNTEAFF. As DNA, the CDR3 is TGCGCCAGCAGCTTATGGGTTGGAAACACTGAAGCTTTCTTT.

A few counts support this clone. The rearrangement links TRBV28 to TRBJ1-4, with 9 bases that match TRBD1. CDR3 length: 14 amino acids. CDR1 is MDHEN and CDR2 is SYDVKM in the germline V gene. Losses at the gene ends were 5 bases for V and 7 bases for J; bases not matched to a gene: 5. CDR3 amino acids: CASSRGQGAEKLFF. The CDR3 coding sequence is TGTGCCAGCAGTCGGGGACAGGGAGCTGAAAAACTGTTTTTT.

CDR3 sequence (DNA): TGTGCCATCAGTCAGGGGGCGGATCAGCCCCAGCATTTT. Its translation: CAISQGADQPQHF. The rearrangement links TRBV10-3 to TRBJ1-5; TRBD1 agrees at 8 bases. Germline loops: CDR1 ENHRY, CDR2 SYGVKD. The CDR3 is 13 residues long. The V segment lost 5 bases and the J segment 5 bases; nucleotides outside the gene matches: 2.

The V and J genes are TRBV27 and TRBJ2-7; TRBD2 aligns across 12 bases. Germline V gives CDR1 MNHEY, CDR2 SMNVEV (reference sequence). Germline trimming cut 3 bases from V and 3 bases from J; bases unmatched to any gene: 9. This CDR3 is built from 17 residues. The CDR3 DNA follows: TGTGCCAGCAGTTTTAGGCTAGCGGGAGGGCAAAACTACGAGCAGTACTTC. Its protein product is CASSFRLAGGQNYEQYF.